This T cell receptor beta chain was found in a study of cytomegalovirus exposure and HLA in healthy donors. CDR3 length equals 17 residues. V lost 5 bases and J lost 0, with 14 bases in between. The V gene's germline CDR1 is LNHDA and CDR2 SQIVND (reference sequence). The repertoire was sequenced with immunoSEQ multiplex PCR; TCRdb's copy has only in-frame clones and lacks some. The sample has 150,000 to 180,000 clones, approximately 86% seen once. These donors were members of the approximately 120-subject validation cohort, a group separate from the approximately 640-subject first cohort. Comments on this clone: The antigen is unknown.

The study, taken as a whole, reports: In the roughly 120 validation repertoires, a later analysis found that first-cohort TCR clusters tended to co-occur. There were 150 to 200 TCR beta chains listed as cytomegalovirus-associated.

What was sequenced was PBMCs. The clonotype comes from a man aged 18 to 30 in good health and CMV-seropositive. This chain links TRBV19 with TRBJ2-6, with D possibly matching TRBD2 (6 bases). The CDR3 DNA reads TGTGCCAGTAGTCCGGGGGTAGGAAGCTCTGGGGCCAACGTCCTGACTTTC. It codes for CASSPGVGSSGANVLTF.